This T cell receptor (beta chain) was retrieved from a study of CD8+ T cells in alopecia areata (dated by TCRdb to 2017 to 2018). Background for the entire study: The treated patients, all with moderate-to-severe alopecia areata, were enrolled in an open-label pilot trial of oral tofacitinib given at 5 to 10 mg twice daily. Patients received tofacitinib for 6 to 18 months and were then followed off drug for 6 months to check for delayed response and recurrence. In both human patients and the C3H/HeJ mouse model, the study applied high-throughput TCRbeta sequencing to look at T cell clonal expansion in alopecia areata. Scalp tissue and sorted CD4+ and CD8+ peripheral blood T cells from patchy and totalis/universalis alopecia areata patients and from healthy controls were covered by human TCRbeta sequencing. Tofacitinib-treated patients had biopsies at baseline and at 4 and 24 weeks of treatment, with a later scalp biopsy in several patients. Clonality in the scalp was compared among normal scalp (n=4), patchy alopecia areata scalp (n=8), and alopecia totalis/universalis scalp (n=8). RNA was obtained with the PAXgene miRNA kit for fixed scalp, the miRNeasy kit for PBMCs, and the RNeasy kit for mouse skin. Amplification of TCRbeta CDR3 regions was done by immunoSEQ multiplex PCR using 35 Vbeta forward primers and 13 Jbeta reverse primers.

The CDR3 numbers 11 residues from cysteine through phenylalanine. Just the 33-base CDR3 DNA is kept, in frame starting at base 1. V is shortened by 3 bases, J by 3 bases, and the region joining them spans 2 bases. In the germline V gene, CDR1 corresponds to SNHLY and CDR2 to FYNNEI. What this sample's time point label stands for: baseline before oral tofacitinib. Lesional scalp punch biopsies and peripheral blood were collected from alopecia areata patients. PBMCs were isolated by density centrifugation and stained for CD3, CD4 and CD8, and CD4+ and CD8+ T cells were sorted on a FACSAria. Library preparation used the immunoSEQ multiplex PCR assay. For TCR sequencing, RNA was extracted from every sample and reverse transcribed into cDNA to serve as template. SuperScript III was used for first-strand cDNA synthesis, primed with a 2:1 mix of oligo-dT and random hexamers. A synthetic immune receptor repertoire was used to assess amplification bias, and residual bias was removed computationally. On the study's bioinformatics: Raw reads were preprocessed for error removal, and CDR3 was defined according to IMGT conventions as running from the conserved cysteine to phenylalanine. To get clonality, Shannon entropy was normalized by log2 of the number of productive unique TCRs and the result was subtracted from 1. Scalp TCRbeta sequences were cross-referenced with sorted blood CD4 and CD8 repertoires so that the CD4 or CD8 identity of scalp clones could be inferred. Drawn from immuneACCESS, this table holds only the in-frame rearrangements with V and J called that TCRdb kept. Clones are partly lost; checked studies trace under half to an unresolved V gene and leave the rest unexplained. Clonal size and the V and J genes are those of that table, whereas D and trimming came from the DNA. Recorded for this sample are approximately 180,000 clones; over 55% of them occurred a single time. 1.7% of the sample rests with the top ten.

Details on this clone: This receptor's antigen is unknown. No base qualities exist here, and no much larger clone lies one base off it.

Study-wide findings and limitations: Compared with mice, TCR sequences shared between patients were less clear, possibly partly because of HLA diversity across the patient population. Unlike mouse skin, which is dominated by gammadelta T cells, normal human skin has resident alphabeta T cells that are also sequenced, and this complicates analysis of the scalp TCR repertoire. Compared with normal scalp, lesional scalp had higher clonality and more expanded CD8+ clones, particularly in alopecia totalis/universalis, a pattern that suggests antigenic drive.

Rearrangement joined TRBV2 to TRBJ1-1; too little of a D gene remains to name it. Sequencing was performed on CD4+ T cells sorted from blood, taken at week 0. The sequence was collected from a human donor with alopecia areata. The DNA sequence reads TGTGCCAGCAGTGACTACACTGAAGCTTTCTTT. Its translation reads: CASSDYTEAFF.